What follows are 32 T cell receptor beta chains derived from one specimen sequenced in a study of human T cells and chemical hapten exposure. TCRdb reprocessed the RACE reads with MiXCR, giving one entry per CDR3 protein. The data show approximately 52,000 distinct CDR3 sequences, about 9.4% seen once. Time point indicated: pre-sensitization, week 0. Treatment specified: therapeutic diphenylcyclopropenone sensitization with weekly scalp DPC. Sample: whole blood, taken in connection with sensitization to the hapten diphenylcyclopropenone (DPC). The receptor source for this set is a woman in her forties with alopecia areata. Some clones in this sample may be carry-over from other donors' samples.

The rearrangement joins TRBV30 to TRBJ1-2; D is possibly TRBD1 (6 bases). The length of the CDR3 is 13 residues. Deletions cut 2 bases from V and 5 bases from J, with 12 bases between. The germline CDR1 and CDR2 sequences are GTSNPN and SVGIG (reference sequence). In nucleotides, the CDR3 is TGTGCCTGGAGTACAGGGATTTTATATGGCTACACCTTC. Protein sequence: CAWSTGILYGYTF.

This clonotype has at least ten counts. CDR3 residues: CASSQDFRESEAFF. In DNA, the CDR3 is TGTGCCAGCAGCCAAGACTTCAGAGAAAGCGAAGCTTTCTTT. The chain combines TRBV3-1 with TRBJ1-1; no clear D. Per the germline V gene, CDR1 is LGHDT and CDR2 is YNNKEL (reference sequence). Trimming removed 0 bases from V and 8 bases from J, with 13 bases in between. The length of the CDR3 is 14 residues.

This clonotype has at least ten counts. This chain joins TRBV12-3 or TRBV12-4 and TRBJ1-1, with D hard to call. The V end lost 3 bases, the J end lost 6 bases, and 11 bases lay between the germline ends. This CDR3 is 13 amino acids long. DNA for the CDR3: TGTGCCAGCAGTTTTAGCACACTCCCTGAAGCTTTCTTT. Amino acid sequence: CASSFSTLPEAFF.

Ten or more counts support this clonotype. The rearrangement joins TRBV19 to TRBJ1-5; D is perhaps TRBD1 (5 bases). With 6 bases removed from V and 3 bases from J, the gap between germline ends came to 18 bases. This CDR3 comprises 16 residues. Germline V CDR1 and CDR2: LNHDA, SQIVND (reference sequence). CDR3 bases: TGTGCCAGTAGCCCCCCCGGGGGTTTCTCCAATCAGCCCCAGCATTTT. Encoded protein: CASSPPGGFSNQPQHF.

V and J are TRBV29-1 and TRBJ2-1, with 11 bases matching TRBD2. CDR3 size: 14 residues. The ends lost 6 bases at V and 5 bases at J; junction bases unmatched: 6. From germline, CDR1 is SQVTM and CDR2 ANQGSEA. In nucleotides, the CDR3 is TGCAGCGTAAGCGGGACTAGCGGTGACAATGAGCAGTTCTTC. This codes for CSVSGTSGDNEQFF.

This clonotype was detected only a few times. This chain uses TRBV7-2 with TRBJ1-1; no definite D call. The germline CDR1 and CDR2 sequences are SGHTA and FQGNSA. The CDR3 covers 12 residues. The V gene lost 10 bases and the J gene lost 5 bases, with 14 bases spanning the gap. CDR3 sequence reads: CATDRSGTEAFF. CDR3 sequence (DNA): TGTGCCACGGATAGGTCGGGGACTGAAGCTTTCTTT. Complete variable domain (other parts from reference TRBV7-2 and TRBJ1-1): GAGVSQSPSNKVTEKGKDVELRCDPISGHTALYWYRQSLGQGLEFLIYFQGNSAPDKSGLPSDRFSAERTGGSVSTLTIQRTQQEDSAVYLCATDRSGTEAFFGQGTRLTVV.

The sample holds a few counts of this clonotype. This sequence joins TRBV6-5 and TRBJ1-5; D gene unclear. The V end lost 2 bases, the J end lost 6 bases, and 8 bases lay between the germline ends. Germline lookup yields CDR1 MNHEY and CDR2 SVGAGI. CDR3 size: 13 residues. The CDR3 region has the DNA TGTGCCAGCAGTTACGAAGGTTCTCAGCCCCAGCATTTT. This sequence encodes CASSYEGSQPQHF.

The chain joins TRBV10-3 to TRBJ2-7, with D perhaps TRBD1 (5 bases). V lost 7 bases and J lost 5, with 15 bases in between. CDR1 is ENHRY and CDR2 is SYGVKD in the germline V gene. The CDR3 consists of 13 residues. The CDR3 coding sequence is TGTGCCATCACCCGGGCCCCGGACAACGAGCAGTACTTC. Amino acid sequence: CAITRAPDNEQYF.

This clonotype was observed many times. V is TRBV14 and J is TRBJ2-1; TRBD1 aligns across 10 bases. V shed 1 base and J 7 bases; nucleotides not matched to a gene: 10. The germline V gene has CDR1 SGHDN and CDR2 FVKESK. CDR3 length: 17 amino acids. Written as DNA, the CDR3 is TGTGCCAGCAGCCAAGTTGGGGGACAGGGGCATCGGAATGAGCAGTTCTTC. The encoded protein is CASSQVGGQGHRNEQFF.

A few counts support this clonotype. This chain uses TRBV9 with TRBJ2-3; D remains unclear. The germline V gene encodes CDR1 SGDLS and CDR2 YYNGEE. V shed 0 bases and J shed 2 bases, with 4 bases lying between them. The CDR3 totals 13 residues. The CDR3 sequence: CASSVGDTDTQYF. The CDR3 region has the DNA TGTGCCAGCAGCGTAGGGGACACAGATACGCAGTATTTT.

This clonotype was recorded many times. V is TRBV4-3 and J is TRBJ1-3; 9 bases fit TRBD1. The CDR3 is 17 amino acids. After removal of 0 bases from V and 8 bases from J, the junction contained 11 bases not matched to a gene. Germline lookup yields CDR1 LGHNA and CDR2 YSLEER. The CDR3 spells CASSQEGLGTGRDTIYF. The CDR3 bases are TGCGCCAGCAGCCAAGAGGGACTCGGGACAGGGAGGGACACCATATATTTT.

Many counts were recorded for this clonotype. This sequence joins TRBV5-1 and TRBJ2-3; D unresolved. This CDR3 has 15 residues. V dropped 3 bases and J dropped 0 bases, with 11 bases sitting between them. Germline V lookup: CDR1 SGHRS, CDR2 YFSETQ. In DNA form, the CDR3 reads TGCGCCAGCAGCTCCGTCGGCGCTAGCACAGATACGCAGTATTTT. The encoded protein is CASSSVGASTDTQYF.

This clonotype was counted many times. The chain employs TRBV6-1 and TRBJ2-3; 10 bases are shared with TRBD2. Germline V gene sequence: CDR1 MNHNS, CDR2 SASEGT. V trimming: 4 bases; J trimming: 0 bases; junction bases outside the gene matches: 4. The CDR3 runs 16 residues. CDR3 amino acids: CASSVSSGGSTDTQYF. CDR3 sequence (DNA): TGTGCCAGCAGTGTCTCTAGCGGGGGTAGCACAGATACGCAGTATTTT.

This clonotype was picked up a small number of times. This rearrangement joins TRBV13 to TRBJ1-6; D not resolved. The ends were cut back, 5 bases at V and 0 bases at J, with 8 bases in the middle. The germline V gene has CDR1 PRHDT and CDR2 FYEKMQ (reference sequence). This CDR3 is built from 15 residues. The DNA of the CDR3 is TGTGCCAGCAGCGCTACCGGCTCCTATAATTCACCCCTCCACTTT. Translated: CASSATGSYNSPLHF.

V and J are TRBV20-1 and TRBJ2-3; D remains unclear. The CDR3 runs to 17 residues. The germline V gene encodes CDR1 DFQATT and CDR2 SNEGSKA (reference sequence). The V and J ends lost 1 base and 2 bases respectively, with 19 bases between them. The CDR3 DNA reads as TGCAGTGCTAGAGTCTCTGCGAGCCTGGCATCCACAGATACGCAGTATTTT. It codes for CSARVSASLASTDTQYF.

This clonotype is termed medium-sized. The chain joins TRBV12-3 or TRBV12-4 to TRBJ2-7; TRBD1 aligns across 7 bases. V trimming: 5 bases; J trimming: 2 bases; junction bases outside the gene matches: 9. The CDR3 runs 15 residues. This CDR3 reads CASSPRDRAPYEQYF. CDR3 bases: TGTGCCAGCAGTCCGAGAGACAGGGCTCCCTACGAGCAGTACTTC.

The rearrangement joins TRBV9 to TRBJ1-3, with D maybe TRBD1 (5 bases). V was trimmed by 3 bases and J by 5 bases, leaving 12 bases between them. This CDR3 has 14 residues. Germline V lookup: CDR1 SGDLS, CDR2 YYNGEE. CDR3 in DNA: TGTGCCAGCAGCGGGGGCCGGTGGAGAAACACCATATATTTT. Its translation is CASSGGRWRNTIYF.

There are a few counts of this clonotype. The gene calls are TRBV27 and TRBJ1-1; no reliable D call. V shed 5 bases and J shed 0 bases, with 4 bases lying between them. This CDR3 is 12 amino acids long. Germline V lookup: CDR1 MNHEY, CDR2 SMNVEV (reference sequence). The CDR3 DNA reads as TGTGCCAGCAGTACCGTGAACACTGAAGCTTTCTTT. Encoded protein: CASSTVNTEAFF.

This clonotype was recorded a few times. The rearrangement links TRBV5-8 to TRBJ2-1; D uncertain. Germline CDR1 is SGHTS and CDR2 is YDEGEE. This CDR3 contains 15 residues. V was shortened by 1 base and J by 3 bases, with 11 bases between the two germline ends. This CDR3 reads CASSLRISSYNEQFF. In DNA form, the CDR3 reads TGTGCCAGCAGCTTGCGAATCAGTAGCTACAATGAGCAGTTCTTC.

J is TRBJ1-5 and V is TRBV7-8, with D hard to call. The germline V gene has CDR1 SGHVS and CDR2 FQNEAQ. Trimming took off 4 bases at V and 5 bases at J, with 9 bases between the two ends. The CDR3 sequence is 13 residues long. The DNA for the CDR3 is TGTGCCAGCAGCTCCCAAATCGATCAGCCCCAGCATTTT. Its translation is CASSSQIDQPQHF.

This clonotype was seen ten or more times. The rearrangement links TRBV6-2 or TRBV6-3 to TRBJ2-7, with TRBD1 matching 8 bases. CDR3 length equals 16 residues. Germline V lookup: CDR1 MNHEY, CDR2 SVGEGT. V was pared by 10 bases and J by 1 base, with 15 bases of the junction left unmatched. The CDR3 bases are TGTGCCACCTCGAAGGGGGGACAGGAAAAATCCTACGAGCAGTACTTC. Protein sequence: CATSKGGQEKSYEQYF.

This chain connects TRBV4-1 to TRBJ1-1; weak D call: TRBD1 (5 bases). Trimming stripped 2 bases from V and 4 bases from J, with 8 bases between. There are 13 residues in the CDR3. CDR1 MGHRA and CDR2 YSYEKL come from the germline V gene. The CDR3 coding sequence is TGCGCCAGCAGCCAAAGCCAGGGCACTGAAGCTTTCTTT. Protein product: CASSQSQGTEAFF.

This clonotype was recorded many times. The chain uses TRBV6-2 or TRBV6-3 and TRBJ1-6, with 7 bases lining up with TRBD1. Germline values: CDR1 MNHEY, CDR2 SVGEGT. The trim removed 5 bases at V and 7 bases at J, leaving 2 bases unmatched. The CDR3 length is 13 residues. CDR3 sequence reads: CASSGTENSPLHF. As DNA, the CDR3 is TGTGCCAGCAGTGGGACAGAAAATTCACCCCTCCACTTT.

As DNA, the CDR3 is TGTGCCAGCACCTTCGGGGAGGGGCCTTTTGGTGGCTACACCTTC. This encodes CASTFGEGPFGGYTF. The genes are TRBV6-5 and TRBJ1-2; possible D gene TRBD1, 5 bases. Germline V gene sequence: CDR1 MNHEY, CDR2 SVGAGI. The CDR3 spans 15 residues. With 7 bases removed from V and 7 bases from J, the gap between germline ends came to 22 bases.

This clonotype has ten or more counts. The V and J genes are TRBV7-2 and TRBJ2-1, with 12 bases fitting TRBD1. The CDR3 spans 16 residues. Germline V gives CDR1 SGHTA, CDR2 FQGNSA. Trimming cost V 6 bases and J 8 bases; bases outside gene matches: 11. CDR3 coding DNA: TGTGCCAGCAGTCTAAGGGGGACAGGGGGCAGGGATGAGCAGTTCTTC. This codes for CASSLRGTGGRDEQFF.

This clonotype was found many times. The chain combines TRBV5-4 with TRBJ2-5; D might be TRBD2 (6 bases). From germline, CDR1 is SGHNT and CDR2 YYREEE (reference sequence). The CDR3 totals 13 residues. V shed 4 bases and J shed 1 base, with 8 bases lying between them. The CDR3 is CASSPGGQETQYF. CDR3 DNA sequence: TGTGCCAGCAGCCCCGGGGGCCAAGAGACCCAGTACTTC.

This clonotype was observed at least ten times. The J gene is TRBJ2-6, the V gene TRBV5-4; D is perhaps TRBD1 (7 bases). The CDR3 has 19 amino acids. Germline V CDR1 and CDR2: SGHNT, YYREEE (reference sequence). V gave up 0 bases and J gave up 0 bases, with 16 bases separating them. The CDR3 loop reads CASSLDAGQQFSGANVLTF. DNA for the CDR3: TGTGCCAGCAGCTTGGATGCGGGACAGCAGTTCTCTGGGGCCAACGTCCTGACTTTC.

This chain connects TRBV9 to TRBJ2-3, with D maybe TRBD2 (7 bases). This CDR3 has 18 residues. Between the trimmed V and J ends, which lost 0 bases and 2 bases, there was a span of 19 bases. Germline assignment: CDR1 SGDLS and CDR2 YYNGEE. This CDR3 reads CASSVASPGGGLTDTQYF. CDR3 sequence (DNA): TGTGCCAGCAGCGTAGCTTCCCCTGGCGGGGGCCTCACAGATACGCAGTATTTT.

The chain couples TRBV25-1 to TRBJ1-1, with a possible D match to TRBD1 (5 bases). Germline V CDR1 and CDR2: MGHDK, SYGVNS. There are 13 residues in the CDR3. Trimming removed 5 bases from V and 6 bases from J, with 13 bases in between. DNA of the CDR3: TGTGCCAGCAGTCAGACAGCCCACTCTGAAGCTTTCTTT. As protein: CASSQTAHSEAFF.

In this sample, this clonotype turned up a few times. The chain joins TRBV2 to TRBJ2-7; 9 bases match TRBD1. The germline CDR1 and CDR2 sequences are SNHLY and FYNNEI. This CDR3 contains 15 residues. The V and J ends lost 1 base and 3 bases, in that order; junction bases with no gene match: 4. The CDR3 spells CASSEEGQGLYEQYF. The CDR3 DNA sequence: TGTGCCAGCAGTGAAGAGGGACAGGGACTCTACGAGCAGTACTTC.

The chain uses TRBV2 and TRBJ1-2; tentative D call: TRBD1 (5 bases). Deletions cut 5 bases from V and 0 bases from J, with 10 bases between. The CDR3 loop spans 14 amino acids. The germline CDR1 and CDR2 sequences are SNHLY and FYNNEI. The CDR3 DNA reads as TGTGCCAGCAGTATCCTGACAGCTAACTATGGCTACACCTTC. This translates into CASSILTANYGYTF. Supplemented by reference TRBV2 and TRBJ1-2, the full variable domain reads EPEVTQTPSHQVTQMGQEVILRCVPISNHLYFYWYRQILGQKVEFLVSFYNNEISEKSEIFDDQFSVERPDGSNFTLKIRSTKLEDSAMYFCASSILTANYGYTFGSGTRLTVV.

The sample holds many counts of this clonotype. The J gene is TRBJ1-1, the V gene TRBV5-1; D may be TRBD1 (6 bases). Germline CDR1 and CDR2: SGHRS and YFSETQ. The CDR3 consists of 16 residues. V gave up 4 bases and J gave up 3 bases, with 19 bases separating them. The CDR3 sequence: CASSPETGGGDTEAFF. The CDR3 region has the DNA TGCGCCAGCAGCCCTGAGACAGGAGGAGGGGACACTGAAGCTTTCTTT.